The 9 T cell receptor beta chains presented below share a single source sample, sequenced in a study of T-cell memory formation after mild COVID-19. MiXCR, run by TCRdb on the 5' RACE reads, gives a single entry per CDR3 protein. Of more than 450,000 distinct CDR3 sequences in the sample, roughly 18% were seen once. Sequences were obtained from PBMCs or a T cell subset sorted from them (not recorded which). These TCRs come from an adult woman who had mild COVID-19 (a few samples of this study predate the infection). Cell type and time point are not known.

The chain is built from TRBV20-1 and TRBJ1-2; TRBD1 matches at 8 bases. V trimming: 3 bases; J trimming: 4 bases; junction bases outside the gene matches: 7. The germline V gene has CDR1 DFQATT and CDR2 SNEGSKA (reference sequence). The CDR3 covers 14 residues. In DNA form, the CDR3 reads TGCAGTGCTAGGGGGACGACAGGGGCCTATGGCTACACCTTC. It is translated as CSARGTTGAYGYTF.

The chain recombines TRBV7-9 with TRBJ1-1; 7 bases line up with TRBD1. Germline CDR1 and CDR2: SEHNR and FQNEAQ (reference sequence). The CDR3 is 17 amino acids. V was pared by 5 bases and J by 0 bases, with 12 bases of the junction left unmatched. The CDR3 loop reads CASSHYGQVGMNTEAFF. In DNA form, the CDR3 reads TGTGCCAGCAGCCACTACGGACAGGTCGGCATGAACACTGAAGCTTTCTTT.

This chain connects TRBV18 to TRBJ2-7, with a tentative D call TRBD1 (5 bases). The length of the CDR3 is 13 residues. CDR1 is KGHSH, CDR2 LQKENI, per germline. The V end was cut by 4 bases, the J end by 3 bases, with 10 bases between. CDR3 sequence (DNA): TGTGCCAGCTCACAAGGGGCTGGCTACGAGCAGTACTTC. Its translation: CASSQGAGYEQYF.

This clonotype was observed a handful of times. CDR3 DNA sequence: TGTGCCAGCAGCCCCGGGACAGGGCTCATGAACACTGAAGCTTTCTTT. It translates to CASSPGTGLMNTEAFF. V is TRBV7-2 and J is TRBJ1-1, with 9 positions matching TRBD1. This CDR3 comprises 16 residues. With V trimmed by 5 bases and J by 0 bases, 7 bases remained unmatched. Germline CDR1 and CDR2: SGHTA and FQGNSA.

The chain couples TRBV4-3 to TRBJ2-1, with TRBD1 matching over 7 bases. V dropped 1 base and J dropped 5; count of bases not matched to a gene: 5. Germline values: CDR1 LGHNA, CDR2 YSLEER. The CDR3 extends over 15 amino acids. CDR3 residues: CASSQAPTGNNEQFF. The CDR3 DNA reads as TGCGCCAGCAGCCAAGCACCGACAGGGAACAATGAGCAGTTCTTC.

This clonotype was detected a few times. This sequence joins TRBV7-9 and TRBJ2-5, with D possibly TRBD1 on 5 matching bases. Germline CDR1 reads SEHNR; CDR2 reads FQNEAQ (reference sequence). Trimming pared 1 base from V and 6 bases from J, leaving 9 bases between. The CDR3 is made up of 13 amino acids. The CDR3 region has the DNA TGTGCCAGCAGCTTAGTTAGGGGAAAGACCCAGTACTTC. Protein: CASSLVRGKTQYF.

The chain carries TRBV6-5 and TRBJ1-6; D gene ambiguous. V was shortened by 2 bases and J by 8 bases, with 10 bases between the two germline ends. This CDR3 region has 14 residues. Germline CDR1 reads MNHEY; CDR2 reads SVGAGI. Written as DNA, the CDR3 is TGTGCCAGCAGTTACAACCGGGTCCATTCACCCCTCCACTTT. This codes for CASSYNRVHSPLHF.

CDR3 coding DNA: TGTGCCAGCAGTTTGTTCGGACAGGGATTTCCTAGCGGGAGCGACGAGCAGTACTTC. Its translation is CASSLFGQGFPSGSDEQYF. V is TRBV27 and J is TRBJ2-7; TRBD2 matches at 10 bases. Per germline, CDR1 MNHEY and CDR2 SMNVEV (reference sequence). J lost 5 bases, V lost 3 bases, and 19 bases had no gene match. This CDR3 region has 19 residues.

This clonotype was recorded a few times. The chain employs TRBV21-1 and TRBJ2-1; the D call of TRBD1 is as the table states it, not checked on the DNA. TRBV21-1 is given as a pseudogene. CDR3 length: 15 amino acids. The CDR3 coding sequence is TGTGCCAGCACCGAAAAGGGGCAGGCGGACAATGAGCAGTTCTTC. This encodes CASTEKGQADNEQFF.